A selection of T cell receptor beta chains follows, all from one sample in a study of blood T cells in healthy people across ages. TCRdb reprocessed the 5' RACE reads with MiXCR, giving one entry per CDR3 protein. The repertoire holds approximately 1.5 million distinct CDR3 sequences, with approximately 43% as singletons. The sample consisted of blood. These receptors originate from a woman aged 18-29 years in good health. Both conserved end residues are part of each CDR3. The order of the fields is J gene, D gene, V gene, clone size, CDR3 DNA, CDR3 protein. D genes are given only for firm matches. Some rows mark clone size as missing; the rest say once, few, many or name a class of expanded clone.

J gene: TRBJ2-5; D gene: TRBD2; V gene: TRBV20-1; clone size: NA; CDR3 DNA: TGCAGTGCAAATGTTCCGGGACTAGCGAACCAAGAGACCCAGTACTTC; CDR3 protein: CSANVPGLANQETQYF
J gene: TRBJ1-2; D gene: NA; V gene: TRBV15; clone size: many; CDR3 DNA: TGTGCCACCAGCAGAGATTTGAGGGACTATGGCTACACCTTC; CDR3 protein: CATSRDLRDYGYTF
J gene: TRBJ1-4; D gene: NA; V gene: TRBV29-1; clone size: few; CDR3 DNA: TGCAGCGTTGAAGATGCAGCTGGGGAAAAACTGTTTTTT; CDR3 protein: CSVEDAAGEKLFF
J gene: TRBJ2-3; D gene: TRBD1; V gene: TRBV12-3/TRBV12-4; clone size: few; CDR3 DNA: TGTGCCAGCACGGGTGGGACAGGGTTAGATACGCAGTATTTT; CDR3 protein: CASTGGTGLDTQYF
J gene: TRBJ2-3; D gene: NA; V gene: TRBV3-1; clone size: few; CDR3 DNA: TGTGCCAGCAGCCAAACCGAGACAGGTACCACAGATACGCAGTATTTT; CDR3 protein: CASSQTETGTTDTQYF
J gene: TRBJ2-3; D gene: NA; V gene: TRBV12-5; clone size: few; CDR3 DNA: TGTGCTAGTGCCGTGGGGAGCACAGATACGCAGTATTTT; CDR3 protein: CASAVGSTDTQYF
J gene: TRBJ2-1; D gene: NA; V gene: TRBV12-3/TRBV12-4; clone size: NA; CDR3 DNA: TGTGCCAGCAGTCCCTGGACATCATCTCCCGACTCCATCAATGAGCAGTTCTTC; CDR3 protein: CASSPWTSSPDSINEQFF
J gene: TRBJ1-4; D gene: TRBD1; V gene: TRBV3-1; clone size: NA; CDR3 DNA: TGTGCCAGCAGCCATTCCGGGACAGGGATAAATGAAAAACTGTTTTTT; CDR3 protein: CASSHSGTGINEKLFF
J gene: TRBJ2-3; D gene: TRBD2; V gene: TRBV29-1; clone size: NA; CDR3 DNA: TGCGGCGTCGAGACTAGCGGGGGGACAGATACGCAGTATTTT; CDR3 protein: CGVETSGGTDTQYF
J gene: TRBJ1-2; D gene: TRBD1; V gene: TRBV7-9; clone size: few; CDR3 DNA: TGTGCCAGCAGCTTAGCGGCAGGGGGCTTCTATGGCTACACCTTC; CDR3 protein: CASSLAAGGFYGYTF
J gene: TRBJ2-1; D gene: TRBD1; V gene: TRBV20-1; clone size: NA; CDR3 DNA: TGCAGTGCTCGAGGACAGGACCAAGAGACCCAGTTCTTC; CDR3 protein: CSARGQDQETQFF
J gene: TRBJ1-5; D gene: NA; V gene: TRBV24-1; clone size: NA; CDR3 DNA: TGTGCCACCAGCCTAAATCAGCCCCAGCATTTT; CDR3 protein: CATSLNQPQHF
J gene: TRBJ1-2; D gene: NA; V gene: TRBV19; clone size: NA; CDR3 DNA: TGTGCCAGTAGTACCCAGGGTATAGATGGCTACACCTTC; CDR3 protein: CASSTQGIDGYTF
J gene: TRBJ1-2; D gene: NA; V gene: TRBV6-5; clone size: many; CDR3 DNA: TGTGCCAGCAGGGAAAGGGACTATGGCTACACCTTC; CDR3 protein: CASRERDYGYTF
J gene: TRBJ2-1; D gene: NA; V gene: TRBV20-1; clone size: NA; CDR3 DNA: TGCACCGCTTCGAGGGCCAGTTACAATGAGCAGTTCTTC; CDR3 protein: CTASRASYNEQFF
J gene: TRBJ2-5; D gene: NA; V gene: TRBV4-1; clone size: NA; CDR3 DNA: TGTGCCAGCAGCCCCGAAGATAATCGGGCCGAGACCCAGTACTTC; CDR3 protein: CASSPEDNRAETQYF